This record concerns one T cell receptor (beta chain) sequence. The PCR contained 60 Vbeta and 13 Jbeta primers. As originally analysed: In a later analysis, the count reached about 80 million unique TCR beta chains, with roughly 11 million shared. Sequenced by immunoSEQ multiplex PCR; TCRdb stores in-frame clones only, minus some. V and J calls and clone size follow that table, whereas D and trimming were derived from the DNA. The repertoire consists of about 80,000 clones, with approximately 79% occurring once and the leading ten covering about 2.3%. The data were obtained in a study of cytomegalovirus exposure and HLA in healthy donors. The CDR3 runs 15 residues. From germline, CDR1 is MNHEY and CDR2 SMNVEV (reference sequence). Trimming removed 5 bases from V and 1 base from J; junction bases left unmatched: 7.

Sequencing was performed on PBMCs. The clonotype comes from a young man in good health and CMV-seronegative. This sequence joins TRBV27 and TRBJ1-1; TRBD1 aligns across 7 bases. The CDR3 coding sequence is TGTGCCAGCAGTCTCAGGACAGGTACGAACACTGAAGCTTTCTTT. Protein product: CASSLRTGTNTEAFF.